This T cell receptor beta chain appears in the sequencing data of a study of shared clonotypes between healthy human individuals. Study-level information: The donors, a couple of women and three men, were aged 18 to 49. Per-donor plates numbered three CD4 naive, three CD4 memory, two CD8 naive and one CD8 memory.

This clone occurred a few times. The input for sorted-subset replicate PCRs was about 0.2 ug DNA, tens of thousands of T cell genomes. The assay was immunoSEQ multiplex PCR, and TCRdb's table has in-frame clones only and misses some. The table lists about 1 million clones, more than 60% of them singletons. V was trimmed by 4 bases and J by 6 bases, leaving 24 bases between them. Per the germline V gene, CDR1 is SGHTA and CDR2 is FQGNSA. This CDR3 region has 17 residues. The chain has TRBV7-2 and TRBJ1-2; a weak D match, TRBD1 (6 bases). This TCR was recovered from a man aged 18 to 29 in good health. Sequenced sample: memory CD4+ T cells sorted from blood. This sample's subset: CD45RA-negative fraction. The CDR3: CASSWPRGGQKKDGYTF. As DNA, the CDR3 is TGTGCCAGCAGCTGGCCGAGGGGCGGACAGAAAAAGGATGGCTACACCTTC. The variable domain in full, completed from reference TRBV7-2 and TRBJ1-2, reads GAGVSQSPSNKVTEKGKDVELRCDPISGHTALYWYRQSLGQGLEFLIYFQGNSAPDKSGLPSDRFSAERTGGSVSTLTIQRTQQEDSAVYLCASSWPRGGQKKDGYTFGSGTRLTVV.